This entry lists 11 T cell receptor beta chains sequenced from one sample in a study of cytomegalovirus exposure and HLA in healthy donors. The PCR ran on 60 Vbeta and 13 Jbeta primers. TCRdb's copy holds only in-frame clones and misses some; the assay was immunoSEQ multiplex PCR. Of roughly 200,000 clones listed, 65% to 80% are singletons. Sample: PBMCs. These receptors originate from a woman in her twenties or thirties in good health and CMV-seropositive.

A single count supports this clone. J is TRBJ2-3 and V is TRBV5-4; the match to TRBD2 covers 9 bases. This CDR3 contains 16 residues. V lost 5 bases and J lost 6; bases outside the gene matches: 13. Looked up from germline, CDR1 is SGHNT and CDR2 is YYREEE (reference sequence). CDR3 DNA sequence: TGTGCCAGCAGTTCCGCGGGAGCGGGAGGCCGGGATACGCAGTATTTT. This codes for CASSSAGAGGRDTQYF. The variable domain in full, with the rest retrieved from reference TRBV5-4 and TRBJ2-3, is ETGVTQSPTHLIKTRGQQVTLRCSSQSGHNTVSWYQQALGQGPQFIFQYYREEENGRGNFPPRFSGLQFPNYSSELNVNALELDDSALYLCASSSAGAGGRDTQYFGPGTRLTVL.

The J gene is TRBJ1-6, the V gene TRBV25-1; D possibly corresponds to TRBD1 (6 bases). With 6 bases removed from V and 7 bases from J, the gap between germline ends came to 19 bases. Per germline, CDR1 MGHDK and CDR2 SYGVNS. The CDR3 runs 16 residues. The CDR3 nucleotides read TGTGCCAGCAGAAGGGGGGGGTACAGCTTCAATTCACCCCTCCACTTT. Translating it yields CASRRGGYSFNSPLHF.

CDR3: CASSLAVGGMGDTQYF. In nucleotides, the CDR3 is TGCGCCAGCAGCTTGGCCGTCGGGGGGATGGGAGATACGCAGTATTTT. This sequence joins TRBV5-1 and TRBJ2-3; 7 nucleotides agree with TRBD2. The V gene end was trimmed by 0 bases and the J gene end by 5 bases; junction bases not matched to a gene: 9. Germline assignment: CDR1 SGHRS and CDR2 YFSETQ. The CDR3 totals 16 residues.

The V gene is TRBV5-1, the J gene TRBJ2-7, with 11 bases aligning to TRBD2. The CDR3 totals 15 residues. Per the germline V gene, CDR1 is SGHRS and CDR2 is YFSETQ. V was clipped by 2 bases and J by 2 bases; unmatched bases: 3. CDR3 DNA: TGCGCCAGCAGCTTAGCTAGCGGGAGGACCTACGAGCAGTACTTC. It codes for CASSLASGRTYEQYF.

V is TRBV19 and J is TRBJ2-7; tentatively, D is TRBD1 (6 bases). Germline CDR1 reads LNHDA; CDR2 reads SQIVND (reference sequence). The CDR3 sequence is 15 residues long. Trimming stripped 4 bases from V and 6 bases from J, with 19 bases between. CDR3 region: CASSTLGRGDSEQYF. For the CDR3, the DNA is TGTGCCAGTAGTACACTCGGCAGGGGAGACTCCGAGCAGTACTTC.

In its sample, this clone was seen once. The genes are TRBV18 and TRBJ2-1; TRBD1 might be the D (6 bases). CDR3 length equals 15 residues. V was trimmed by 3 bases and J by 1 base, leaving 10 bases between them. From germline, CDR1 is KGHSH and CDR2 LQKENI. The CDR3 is CASSPRTGSYNEQFF. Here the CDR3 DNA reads TGTGCCAGCTCACCTCGAACAGGGTCCTACAATGAGCAGTTCTTC.

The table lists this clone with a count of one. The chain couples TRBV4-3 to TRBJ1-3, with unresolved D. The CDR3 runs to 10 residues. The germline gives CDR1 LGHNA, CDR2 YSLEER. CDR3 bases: TGCGTAACACCTGGAAACACCATATATTTT. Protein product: CVTPGNTIYF.

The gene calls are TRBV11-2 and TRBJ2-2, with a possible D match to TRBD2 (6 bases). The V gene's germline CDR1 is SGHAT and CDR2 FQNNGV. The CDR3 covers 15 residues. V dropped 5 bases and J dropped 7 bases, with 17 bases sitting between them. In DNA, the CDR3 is TGTGCCAGCAGCCTAAGGAGGGGAAGAGTCGGGGAGCTGTTTTTT. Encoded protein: CASSLRRGRVGELFF.

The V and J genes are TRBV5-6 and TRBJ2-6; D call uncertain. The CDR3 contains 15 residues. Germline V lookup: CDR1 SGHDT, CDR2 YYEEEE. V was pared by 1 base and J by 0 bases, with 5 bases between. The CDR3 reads CASSLWHSGANVLTF. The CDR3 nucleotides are TGTGCCAGCAGCTTGTGGCACTCTGGGGCCAACGTCCTGACTTTC.

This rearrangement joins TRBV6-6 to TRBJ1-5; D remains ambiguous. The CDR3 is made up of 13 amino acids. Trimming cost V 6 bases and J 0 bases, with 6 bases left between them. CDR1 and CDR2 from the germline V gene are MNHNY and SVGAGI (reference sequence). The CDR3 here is CASSEYSNQPQHF. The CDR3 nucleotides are TGTGCCAGCAGCGAGTATAGCAATCAGCCCCAGCATTTT.

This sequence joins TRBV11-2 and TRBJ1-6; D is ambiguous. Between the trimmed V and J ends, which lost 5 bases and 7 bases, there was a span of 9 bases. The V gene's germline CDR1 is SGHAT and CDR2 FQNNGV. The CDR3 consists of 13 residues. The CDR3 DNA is TGTGCCAGCAGCGCAACGCGAAATTCACCCCTCCACTTT. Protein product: CASSATRNSPLHF.